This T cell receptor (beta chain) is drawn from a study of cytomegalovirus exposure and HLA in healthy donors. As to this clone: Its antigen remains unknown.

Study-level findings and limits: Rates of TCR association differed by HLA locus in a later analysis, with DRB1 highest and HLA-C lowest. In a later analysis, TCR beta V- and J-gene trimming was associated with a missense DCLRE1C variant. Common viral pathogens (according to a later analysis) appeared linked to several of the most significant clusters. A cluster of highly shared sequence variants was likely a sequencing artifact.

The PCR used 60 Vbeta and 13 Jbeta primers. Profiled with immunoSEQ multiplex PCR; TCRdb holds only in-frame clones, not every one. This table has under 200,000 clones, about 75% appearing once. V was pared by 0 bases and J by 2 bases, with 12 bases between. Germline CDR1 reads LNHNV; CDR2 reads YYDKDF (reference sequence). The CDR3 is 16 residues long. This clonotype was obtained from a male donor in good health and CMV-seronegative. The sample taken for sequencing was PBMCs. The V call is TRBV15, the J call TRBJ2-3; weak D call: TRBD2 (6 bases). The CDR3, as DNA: TGTGCCACCAGCAGAGACTCACTAGCCTCCACAGATACGCAGTATTTT. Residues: CATSRDSLASTDTQYF. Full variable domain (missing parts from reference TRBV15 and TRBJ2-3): DAMVIQNPRYQVTQFGKPVTLSCSQTLNHNVMYWYQQKSSQAPKLLFHYYDKDFNNEADTPDNFQSRRPNTSFCFLDIRSPGLGDTAMYLCATSRDSLASTDTQYFGPGTRLTVL.